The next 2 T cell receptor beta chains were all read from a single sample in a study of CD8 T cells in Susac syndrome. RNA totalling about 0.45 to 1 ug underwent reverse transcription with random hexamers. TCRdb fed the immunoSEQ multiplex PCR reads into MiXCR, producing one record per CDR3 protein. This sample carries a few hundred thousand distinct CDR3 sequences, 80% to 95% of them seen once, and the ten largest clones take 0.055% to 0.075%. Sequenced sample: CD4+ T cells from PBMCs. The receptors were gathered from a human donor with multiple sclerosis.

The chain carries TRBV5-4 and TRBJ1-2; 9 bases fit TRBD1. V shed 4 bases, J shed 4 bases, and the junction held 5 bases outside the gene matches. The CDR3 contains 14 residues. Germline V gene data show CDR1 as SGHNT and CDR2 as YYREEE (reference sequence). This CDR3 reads CASSEGQGGYGYTF. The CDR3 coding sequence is TGTGCCAGCAGCGAGGGACAGGGAGGCTATGGCTACACCTTC.

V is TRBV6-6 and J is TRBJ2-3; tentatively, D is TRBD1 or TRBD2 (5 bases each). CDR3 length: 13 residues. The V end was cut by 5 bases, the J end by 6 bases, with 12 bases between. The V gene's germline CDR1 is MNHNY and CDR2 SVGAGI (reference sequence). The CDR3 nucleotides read TGTGCCAGCAGTAGGGGATGGGGGGATACGCAGTATTTT. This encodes CASSRGWGDTQYF.